The next 24 T cell receptor beta chains were all read from a single sample in a study of Graves' ophthalmopathy and Graves' hyperthyroidism. Investigators amplified TCR beta CDR3 regions from RNA transcripts. HTBI-primed RT-PCR formed the first round, and a multiplex PCR formed the second. From the multiplex PCR reads, TCRdb called clonotypes with MiXCR, one entry per CDR3 protein. The sample shows 300,000 to 400,000 distinct CDR3 sequences, roughly 15% of them seen only once. Input material: peripheral blood. These receptors were taken from an adult woman with stable Graves' hyperthyroidism.

This clonotype was seen ten or more times. The V call is TRBV20-1, the J call TRBJ2-7; D not certain. Trimming shortened V by 6 bases and J by 6 bases, and 18 bases separated the two germline ends. Per the germline V gene, CDR1 is DFQATT and CDR2 is SNEGSKA (reference sequence). The CDR3 is 13 amino acids. This CDR3 reads CSAAAAGFREQYF. The CDR3 DNA is TGCAGTGCCGCCGCCGCCGGGTTCCGCGAGCAGTACTTC.

This clonotype was seen many times. This chain connects TRBV6-1 to TRBJ1-1; D not certain. CDR1 is MNHNS, CDR2 SASEGT, per germline. Trimming cost V 9 bases and J 7 bases, with 9 bases left between them. This CDR3 has 10 amino acids. For the CDR3, the DNA is TGTGCCAGTCAATTGGTTGAAGCTTTCTTT. Translation: CASQLVEAFF.

Ten or more counts support this clonotype. The V and J genes are TRBV29-1 and TRBJ2-2; no definite D call. Germline V gene lookup returns CDR1 SQVTM and CDR2 ANQGSEA. Deletions cut 3 bases from V and 0 bases from J, with 11 bases between. This CDR3 has 15 amino acids. The DNA for the CDR3 is TGCAGCGTTGAGACATCCGGTCCGAACACCGGGGAGCTGTTTTTT. Its translation is CSVETSGPNTGELFF.

This clonotype occurred many times. This chain connects TRBV29-1 to TRBJ1-1; 10 bases line up with TRBD1. The V gene end was trimmed by 7 bases and the J gene end by 6 bases; junction bases not matched to a gene: 5. Germline loops: CDR1 SQVTM, CDR2 ANQGSEA. The CDR3 is 12 residues long. CDR3 nucleotide sequence: TGCAGCGCGGACAGGGGGATCGCTGAAGCTTTCTTT. Protein sequence: CSADRGIAEAFF.

This clonotype was counted at least ten times. Germline and junction disagree at one end, which may indicate a read error. The CDR3 coding sequence is TGTGCCAGCAGTTTGAGGTGGGGATCCACTGAAGCTCTCTTT. As protein: CASSLRWGSTEALF. The rearrangement uses TRBV27 and TRBJ1-1; D not resolved. The CDR3 spans 14 residues. Germline-derived CDR1 and CDR2 are MNHEY and SMNVEV (reference sequence).

This clonotype was seen many times. The rearrangement joins TRBV5-1 to TRBJ1-1; 7 nucleotides line up with TRBD1. Trimming cost V 7 bases and J 0 bases; bases outside gene matches: 12. Germline V gene lookup returns CDR1 SGHRS and CDR2 YFSETQ. The CDR3 covers 16 residues. The CDR3, as DNA: TGCGCCAGCTTGGGGACAGCGAGGGGGTTGAACACTGAAGCTTTCTTT. Translated, it gives CASLGTARGLNTEAFF.

As for this clonotype: One junction end does not reproduce the germline sequence, and a read error may be involved. The V gene is TRBV9, the J gene TRBJ1-1; perhaps TRBD1 as D (6 bases). The germline V gene has CDR1 SGDLS and CDR2 YYNGEE. This CDR3 spans 15 amino acids. The CDR3 region is CASSVDPGQNTEACF. CDR3 DNA sequence: TGTGCCAGCAGCGTAGATCCCGGACAGAACACCGAAGCTTGCTTT.

In this sample, this clonotype turned up many times. V usage is TRBV28 and J usage is TRBJ1-4; D is possibly TRBD1 (5 bases). Trimming took 4 bases from V and 6 from J, leaving 12 bases between them. Per germline, CDR1 MDHEN and CDR2 SYDVKM. This CDR3 spans 14 amino acids. The CDR3 nucleotides read TGTGCCAGCAGTTCGACAGCTACCGATGAAAAACTGTTTTTT. It encodes CASSSTATDEKLFF.

This clonotype occurred many times. The chain recombines TRBV24-1 with TRBJ2-2; D call uncertain. Deletions cut 3 bases from V and 3 bases from J, with 1 base between. Per the germline V gene, CDR1 is KGHDR and CDR2 is SFDVKD. This CDR3 spans 12 amino acids. CDR3 DNA sequence: TGTGCCACCAGTGATGACACCGGGGAGCTGTTTTTT. Amino acids: CATSDDTGELFF.

Many counts were recorded for this clonotype. The gene calls are TRBV10-3 and TRBJ1-6; no clear D. CDR1 is ENHRY and CDR2 is SYGVKD in the germline V gene. The CDR3 runs 15 residues. The ends were cut back, 6 bases at V and 8 bases at J, with 17 bases in the middle. CDR3 amino acids: CAIREARVSDSPLHF. The CDR3 coding sequence is TGTGCCATCAGGGAAGCGAGAGTATCCGATTCACCCCTCCACTTT.

This clonotype was detected many times. The chain carries TRBV6-2 or TRBV6-3 and TRBJ2-5; maybe TRBD2 (5 bases). V was shortened by 4 bases and J by 9 bases, with 15 bases between the two germline ends. Germline values: CDR1 MNHEY, CDR2 SVGEGT. CDR3 length equals 13 residues. CDR3 protein: CASSLRGPGAQYF. DNA of the CDR3: TGTGCCAGCAGTTTGAGAGGGCCTGGGGCCCAGTACTTC.

The table lists this clonotype with many counts. The rearrangement links TRBV30 to TRBJ1-1, with 8 positions matching TRBD1. V lost 8 bases and J lost 4; bases outside the gene matches: 6. This CDR3 is built from 12 residues. Germline V gene lookup returns CDR1 GTSNPN and CDR2 SVGIG (reference sequence). CDR3 sequence: CAATGGLTEAFF. In DNA form, the CDR3 reads TGTGCCGCTACAGGGGGTCTCACTGAAGCTTTCTTT.

This clonotype has more than one count but fewer than ten. The chain recombines TRBV30 with TRBJ2-7; 7 positions match TRBD1. The germline V gene has CDR1 GTSNPN and CDR2 SVGIG (reference sequence). The CDR3 has 13 residues. The trim removed 0 bases at V and 6 bases at J, leaving 5 bases unmatched. CDR3 coding DNA: TGTGCCTGGAGTGTACAGGGGATAGGCGAGCAGTACTTC. Protein sequence: CAWSVQGIGEQYF. The entire variable domain, with the rest obtained from reference TRBV30 and TRBJ2-7, is as follows: SQTIHQWPATLVQPVGSPLSLECTVEGTSNPNLYWYRQAAGRGLQLLFYSVGIGQISSEVPQNLSASRPQDRQFILSSKKLLLSDSGFYLCAWSVQGIGEQYFGPGTRLTVT.

The sample holds many counts of this clonotype. The chain employs TRBV6-2 or TRBV6-3 and TRBJ1-5; maybe TRBD1 (5 bases). Germline V gives CDR1 MNHEY, CDR2 SVGEGT. This CDR3 region has 14 residues. The V and J ends lost 6 bases and 3 bases respectively, with 12 bases between them. This chain's CDR3 is CASRPRGDNQPQHF. As DNA, the CDR3 is TGTGCCAGCAGGCCAAGAGGGGACAATCAGCCCCAGCATTTT.

The chain's CDR3 is CASRWTSGRGQETQYF. The CDR3 bases are TGTGCCAGCAGGTGGACTAGCGGGAGAGGGCAAGAGACCCAGTACTTC. The J gene is TRBJ2-5, the V gene TRBV12-3 or TRBV12-4; 13 bases match TRBD2. The CDR3 extends over 16 amino acids. Trimming removed 6 bases from V and 2 bases from J; junction bases left unmatched: 6.

This chain links TRBV6-5 with TRBJ1-1; no clear D gene. Germline lookup yields CDR1 MNHEY and CDR2 SVGAGI. V was cut by 0 bases and J by 6 bases, with 8 bases left in between. This CDR3 has 13 amino acids. The CDR3 region is CASSYSSRPEAFF. CDR3 bases: TGTGCCAGCAGTTACTCGTCCAGGCCTGAAGCTTTCTTT.

The sample holds many counts of this clonotype. The chain has TRBV6-2 or TRBV6-3 and TRBJ2-7; TRBD2 agrees at 10 bases. The V gene's germline CDR1 is MNHEY and CDR2 SVGEGT. After removal of 0 bases from V and 5 bases from J, the junction contained 4 bases not matched to a gene. There are 15 residues in the CDR3. The CDR3 DNA follows: TGTGCCAGCAGTTACTCGGCTAGCGGGAGCCACGAGCAGTACTTC. It codes for CASSYSASGSHEQYF.

The rearrangement links TRBV10-3 to TRBJ2-7; possibly TRBD2 for D (5 bases). The CDR3 contains 17 residues. CDR1 ENHRY and CDR2 SYGVKD come from the germline V gene. V was cut by 2 bases and J by 4 bases, with 21 bases left in between. The CDR3 is CAISERWVGGSGYEQYF. Written as DNA, the CDR3 is TGTGCCATCAGTGAGCGATGGGTGGGTGGATCGGGATACGAGCAGTACTTC.

This clonotype was seen repeatedly, ten times or more. V gene TRBV29-1 combines with J gene TRBJ2-7; maybe TRBD1 (5 bases). Trimming stripped 3 bases from V and 5 bases from J, with 8 bases between. Looked up from germline, CDR1 is SQVTM and CDR2 is ANQGSEA. This CDR3 is 11 amino acids long. The CDR3, as DNA: TGCAGCGTTGACGCAGGGAACGAGCAGTACTTC. It encodes CSVDAGNEQYF.

This clonotype has ten or more counts. Here the CDR3 reads CSVVGDLYEQYF. The CDR3, as DNA: TGCAGCGTTGTGGGCGATCTTTACGAGCAGTACTTC. This chain links TRBV29-1 with TRBJ2-7; D ambiguous. Between the trimmed V and J ends, which lost 4 bases and 4 bases, there was a span of 11 bases. From germline, CDR1 is SQVTM and CDR2 ANQGSEA. This CDR3 contains 12 residues.

This clonotype came up many times. The chain carries TRBV12-3 or TRBV12-4 and TRBJ1-1; possible D gene TRBD1, 6 bases. Between the trimmed V and J ends, which lost 6 bases and 2 bases, there was a span of 16 bases. The CDR3 has 15 residues. CDR3 sequence reads: CASRAGVAGNTEAFF. The CDR3 coding sequence is TGTGCCAGCAGGGCAGGGGTCGCGGGAAACACTGAAGCTTTCTTT.

This clonotype has ten or more counts. The chain recombines TRBV10-3 with TRBJ2-7; D remains ambiguous. The CDR3 totals 13 residues. V was cut by 11 bases and J by 5 bases, with 19 bases left in between. Looked up from germline, CDR1 is ENHRY and CDR2 is SYGVKD. The CDR3 bases are TGTGCCGCCCAAGCTGGCGGACGGGACGAGCAGTACTTC. As protein: CAAQAGGRDEQYF.

This clonotype has ten or more counts. The chain links TRBV11-2 to TRBJ2-7, with 8 positions matching TRBD1. Germline CDR1 reads SGHAT; CDR2 reads FQNNGV. The CDR3 has 15 amino acids. Trimming cost V 5 bases and J 3 bases; bases outside gene matches: 9. CDR3 DNA: TGTGCCAGCAGCCAGAGTAGAACAGGGGGCTACGAGCAGTACTTC. It specifies CASSQSRTGGYEQYF. Variable domain in full (rest from reference TRBV11-2 and TRBJ2-7): EAGVAQSPRYKIIEKRQSVAFWCNPISGHATLYWYQQILGQGPKLLIQFQNNGVVDDSQLPKDRFSAERLKGVDSTLKIQPAKLEDSAVYLCASSQSRTGGYEQYFGPGTRLTVT.

This clonotype was recorded many times. The CDR3 DNA reads as TGCGCCAGCAGCTTGTTTGGCGACGAGCAGTACTTC. Its protein is CASSLFGDEQYF. The chain joins TRBV5-1 to TRBJ2-7; no clear D gene. The V gene's germline CDR1 is SGHRS and CDR2 YFSETQ. There are 12 residues in the CDR3. V lost 1 base and J lost 5, with 7 bases in between.